This T cell receptor (beta chain) was identified in a study of blood T cell repertoires in COVID-19 (dated by TCRdb to about 2020). Context from the whole study: Collaborator samples came from the United States, Italy and Spain and covered acute and convalescent phases of COVID-19. The prospective study material was composed of cDNA or gDNA derived from T cells, B-cell-depleted T cells, or PBMCs. The dataset comprised deeply sampled blood TCRbeta repertoires from subjects exposed to, actively infected with, or recovered from COVID-19. The repertoires were made available in a free public database intended to serve as a resource for research on the immune response to SARS-CoV-2. The samples were drawn from the first 160 participants of the ongoing ImmuneRACE study and from more than 1,000 subjects provided by 6 global collaborators. A de-identified subject ID, COVID-19 status, age in years and sex were almost always included in the sample metadata. Where available, HLA class I and class II types were obtained from metadata supplied by the sample provider rather than from assay-based typing. The paper's findings and limits, for the study overall: The quantity of clinical and demographic metadata differed by source and by participant and was supplied without curation.

For this clone: Its antigen is still unknown. No much larger clone exists at a distance of one base, and base qualities are not known.

One collaborating source in Seattle enrolled patients during active infection and followed them longitudinally through the course of disease. Each collaborating institution followed its own protocols to collect whole blood in K2EDTA tubes. For TCRbeta analysis, collaborators shipped samples in one of three forms: frozen whole blood, isolated PBMCs, or DNA extracted from either of those sample types. The immunoSEQ Assay, a bias-controlled multiplex PCR, was used to amplify TCRbeta CDR3 regions from genomic DNA. Regarding the original processing steps: The number of nucleated cells in each sample was estimated from the amplification of reference gene primers within the assay. To quantify the absolute abundance of each unique TCRbeta CDR3 rearrangement, sequence reads were collapsed and filtered. For each sample, productive Simpson clonality was calculated by taking the square root of Simpson's diversity index across productive rearrangements. Entries here come from immuneACCESS through TCRdb and include only in-frame sequences with V and J called. Some clones fail to appear in such tables; in the studies checked, an unresolved V gene covers under half of the shortfall, and the cause of the remainder is unknown. V, J and clone size reflect that table, while D and trimming were determined from the DNA. Counted in this sample were over 50,000 clones; around 77% of them appeared once. Jointly, the top ten make up more than 4.5% of the sample.

The cysteine opens and the phenylalanine closes a CDR3 of 14 amino acids. The entry retains the CDR3 DNA only, 42 bases that are in frame from base 1. The trim is 3 bases for V and 7 bases for J, with a gap of 13 bases between the germline ends. Taken from the germline V gene (reference sequence), the CDR1 and CDR2 loops are LNHDA and SQIVND. The TCR was taken from a woman in her 70s with COVID-19, enrolled during active disease. The chain employs TRBV19 and TRBJ1-5; a tentative D call is TRBD1 (5 bases match). Specimen: peripheral blood. The CDR3 protein sequence reads: CASSIGREGQPQHF. The DNA sequence is TGTGCCAGTAGTATTGGCAGGGAGGGCCAGCCCCAGCATTTT.